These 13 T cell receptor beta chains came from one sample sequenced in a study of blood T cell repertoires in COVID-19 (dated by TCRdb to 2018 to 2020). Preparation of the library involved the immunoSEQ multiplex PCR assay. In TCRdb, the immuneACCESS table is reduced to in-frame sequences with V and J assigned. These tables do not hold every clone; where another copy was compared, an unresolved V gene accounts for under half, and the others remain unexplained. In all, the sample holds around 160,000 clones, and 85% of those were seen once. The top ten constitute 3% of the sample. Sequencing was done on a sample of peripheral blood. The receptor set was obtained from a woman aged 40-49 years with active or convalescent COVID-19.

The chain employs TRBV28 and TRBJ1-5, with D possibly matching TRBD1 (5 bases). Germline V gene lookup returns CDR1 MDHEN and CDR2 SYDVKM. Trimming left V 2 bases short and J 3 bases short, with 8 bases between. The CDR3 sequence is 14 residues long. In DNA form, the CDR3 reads TGTGCCAGCAGTTTACGGGGGTACAATCAGCCCCAGCATTTT. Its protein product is CASSLRGYNQPQHF.

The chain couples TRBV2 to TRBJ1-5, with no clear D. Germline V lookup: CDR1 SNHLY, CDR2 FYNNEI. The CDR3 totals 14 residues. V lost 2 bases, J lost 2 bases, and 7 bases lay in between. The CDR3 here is CASSEYRGNQPQHF. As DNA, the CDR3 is TGTGCCAGCAGTGAATACAGAGGCAATCAGCCCCAGCATTTT.

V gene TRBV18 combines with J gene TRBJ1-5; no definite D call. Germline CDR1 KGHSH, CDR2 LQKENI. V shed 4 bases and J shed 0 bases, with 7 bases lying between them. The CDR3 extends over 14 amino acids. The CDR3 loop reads CASSREFSNQPQHF. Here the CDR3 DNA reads TGTGCCAGCTCACGGGAGTTTAGCAATCAGCCCCAGCATTTT. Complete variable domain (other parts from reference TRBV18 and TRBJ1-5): NAGVMQNPRHLVRRRGQEARLRCSPMKGHSHVYWYRQLPEEGLKFMVYLQKENIIDESGMPKERFSAEFPKEGPSILRIQQVVRGDSAAYFCASSREFSNQPQHFGDGTRLSIL.

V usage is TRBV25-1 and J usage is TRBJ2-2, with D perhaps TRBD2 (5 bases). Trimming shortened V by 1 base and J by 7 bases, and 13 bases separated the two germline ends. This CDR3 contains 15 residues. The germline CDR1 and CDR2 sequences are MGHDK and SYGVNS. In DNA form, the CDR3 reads TGTGCCAGCAGTGAATGGGTTAGCGCGGGCGGGGAGCTGTTTTTT. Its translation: CASSEWVSAGGELFF.

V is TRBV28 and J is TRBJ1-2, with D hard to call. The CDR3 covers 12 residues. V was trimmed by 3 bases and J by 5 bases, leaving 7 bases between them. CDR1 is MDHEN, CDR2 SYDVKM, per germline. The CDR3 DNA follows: TGTGCCAGCAGTTTTGAACAATATGGCTACACCTTC. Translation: CASSFEQYGYTF.

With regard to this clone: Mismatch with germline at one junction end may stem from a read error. CDR3: CASSSGPREYF. Written as DNA, the CDR3 is TGTGCCAGTAGTTCAGGGCCTCGGGAGTACTTC. The J gene is TRBJ2-7, the V gene TRBV6-2 or TRBV6-3, with a weak D call TRBD1 (5 bases). The CDR3 loop spans 11 amino acids. Germline lookup yields CDR1 MNHEY and CDR2 SVGEGT.

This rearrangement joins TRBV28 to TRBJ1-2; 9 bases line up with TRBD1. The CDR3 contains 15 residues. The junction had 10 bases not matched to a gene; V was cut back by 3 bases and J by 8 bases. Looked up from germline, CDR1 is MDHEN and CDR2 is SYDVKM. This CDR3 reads CASSFPPGQGIGYTF. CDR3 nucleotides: TGTGCCAGCAGTTTTCCGCCGGGACAGGGTATAGGCTACACCTTC.

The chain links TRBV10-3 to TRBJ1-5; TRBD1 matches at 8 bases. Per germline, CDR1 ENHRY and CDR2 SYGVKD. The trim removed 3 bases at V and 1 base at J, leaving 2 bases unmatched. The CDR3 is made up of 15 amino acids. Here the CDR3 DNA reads TGTGCCATCAGTGACCAGGGGGCGAGCAATCAGCCCCAGCATTTT. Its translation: CAISDQGASNQPQHF.

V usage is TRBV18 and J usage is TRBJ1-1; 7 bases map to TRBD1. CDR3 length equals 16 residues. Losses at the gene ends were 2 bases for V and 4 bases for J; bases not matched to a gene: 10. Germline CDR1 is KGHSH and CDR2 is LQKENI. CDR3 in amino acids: CASSPKTLGGGTEAFF. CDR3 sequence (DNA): TGTGCCAGCTCACCAAAAACCTTAGGGGGCGGCACTGAAGCTTTCTTT.

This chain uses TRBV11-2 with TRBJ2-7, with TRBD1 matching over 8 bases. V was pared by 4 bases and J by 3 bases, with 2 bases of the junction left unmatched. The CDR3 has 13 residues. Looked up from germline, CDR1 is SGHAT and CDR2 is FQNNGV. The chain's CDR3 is CASSSTGVYEQYF. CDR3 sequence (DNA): TGTGCCAGCAGCTCGACAGGGGTCTACGAGCAGTACTTC. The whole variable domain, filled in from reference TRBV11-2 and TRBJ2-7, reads EAGVAQSPRYKIIEKRQSVAFWCNPISGHATLYWYQQILGQGPKLLIQFQNNGVVDDSQLPKDRFSAERLKGVDSTLKIQPAKLEDSAVYLCASSSTGVYEQYFGPGTRLTVT.

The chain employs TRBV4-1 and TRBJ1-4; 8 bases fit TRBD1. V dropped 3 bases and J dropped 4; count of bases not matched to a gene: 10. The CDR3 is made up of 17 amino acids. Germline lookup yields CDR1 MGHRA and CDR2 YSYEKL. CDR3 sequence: CASSHRGRGHFNEKLFF. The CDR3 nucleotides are TGCGCCAGCAGCCACCGGGGCAGGGGGCATTTTAATGAAAAACTGTTTTTT.

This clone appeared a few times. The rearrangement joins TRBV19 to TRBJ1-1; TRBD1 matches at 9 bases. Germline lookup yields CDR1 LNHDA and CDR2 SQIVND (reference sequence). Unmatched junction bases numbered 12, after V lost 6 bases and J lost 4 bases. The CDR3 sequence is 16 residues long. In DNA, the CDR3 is TGTGCCAGTAGCAAACAGGGGGCGGTTCCCTCCACTGAAGCTTTCTTT. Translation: CASSKQGAVPSTEAFF.

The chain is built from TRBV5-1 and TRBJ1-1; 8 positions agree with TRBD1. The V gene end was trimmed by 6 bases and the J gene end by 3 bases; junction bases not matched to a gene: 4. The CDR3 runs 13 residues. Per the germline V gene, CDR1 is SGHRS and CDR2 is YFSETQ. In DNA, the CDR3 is TGCGCCAGCAAACGGGACAGGTACACTGAAGCTTTCTTT. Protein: CASKRDRYTEAFF.